This section outlines one T cell receptor beta chain sequence together with its context. As yet, its antigen is unknown. Libraries were prepared by immunoSEQ multiplex PCR; TCRdb keeps only in-frame clonotypes and omits some of them. The sample lists 150,000 to 200,000 clones; about 89% were seen once. This sample was taken from a study of cytomegalovirus exposure and HLA in healthy donors. Findings and limits, study-wide: CMV antigen specificity was confirmed in vitro for a few CMV-associated chains. Among TCR sequences, most were rare, though some public TCRs appeared in many donors. Associated with cytomegalovirus, according to the listing, were some 150 TCR beta chains.

The CDR3 covers 13 residues. The V gene lost 0 bases and the J gene lost 4 bases, with 7 bases spanning the gap. Germline V CDR1 and CDR2: SGHDT, YYEEEE. This receptor was taken from a woman aged 18-29 years in good health and CMV-seropositive. Sequenced input: PBMCs. The V gene is TRBV5-6, the J gene TRBJ1-2; D unresolved. The CDR3 sequence is CASSLGEAYGYTF. The CDR3, as DNA: TGTGCCAGCAGCTTGGGCGAGGCCTATGGCTACACCTTC.